One and the same sample provided the 9 T cell receptor beta chains below, sequenced in a study of T-cell memory formation after mild COVID-19. In TCRdb, the 5' RACE reads were re-called with MiXCR into one record per CDR3 protein. Here the sample spans a few hundred thousand distinct CDR3 sequences, approximately 22% being singletons. The sample comprised PBMCs or a T cell subset sorted from them (not recorded which). The source is a man aged 18 to 30 who had mild COVID-19 (a few samples of this study predate the infection). Cell type and time point are not known.

The chain is built from TRBV5-1 and TRBJ2-3; the D is unclear. CDR3 length equals 14 residues. Trimming left V 3 bases short and J 1 base short, with 9 bases between. CDR1 SGHRS and CDR2 YFSETQ come from the germline V gene. The CDR3 bases are TGCGCCAGCAGCTCCTCTTTCGGCACAGATACGCAGTATTTT. Translating it yields CASSSSFGTDTQYF.

Only a few counts were recorded for this clonotype. The V call is TRBV5-1, the J call TRBJ2-1; possible D gene TRBD1, 6 bases. The CDR3 has 16 amino acids. V gave up 0 bases and J gave up 0 bases, with 10 bases separating them. Per germline, CDR1 SGHRS and CDR2 YFSETQ. In nucleotides, the CDR3 is TGCGCCAGCAGCTTGGGGACAGCGAGCTCCTACAATGAGCAGTTCTTC. Protein: CASSLGTASSYNEQFF.

This clonotype appeared a few times. The chain is built from TRBV20-1 and TRBJ1-6; TRBD1 agrees at 9 bases. The germline gives CDR1 DFQATT, CDR2 SNEGSKA (reference sequence). Trimming at V came to 7 bases and at J to 8 bases, leaving 12 bases not matched to a gene. The CDR3 covers 15 residues. The CDR3 DNA is TGCAGTGTCGACCCCGGGACAGGGTTTGATTCACCCCTCCACTTT. This translates into CSVDPGTGFDSPLHF.

There are a few counts of this clonotype. V usage is TRBV3-1 and J usage is TRBJ1-6, with D unresolved. The V end was cut by 4 bases, the J end by 9 bases, with 16 bases between. Germline assignment: CDR1 LGHDT and CDR2 YNNKEL (reference sequence). The CDR3 is 15 residues long. CDR3 DNA sequence: TGTGCCAGCAGCCTGCGCAGAAGCTTCGTTTCACCCCTCCACTTT. Amino acid sequence: CASSLRRSFVSPLHF.

The chain combines TRBV19 with TRBJ1-1, with no clear D. The CDR3 spans 14 residues. Deletions cut 2 bases from V and 5 bases from J, with 12 bases between. The germline gives CDR1 LNHDA, CDR2 SQIVND (reference sequence). The DNA for the CDR3 is TGTGCCAGTAGTATAAATGATTTGGGTACTGAAGCTTTCTTT. Translation: CASSINDLGTEAFF.

The rearrangement joins TRBV10-2 to TRBJ2-2; the match to TRBD1 covers 7 bases. There are 14 residues in the CDR3. Trimming removed 6 bases from V and 5 bases from J; junction bases left unmatched: 6. In germline, CDR1 is WSHSY, CDR2 SAAADI. This CDR3 is CASRVTGITGELFF. DNA for the CDR3: TGCGCCAGCAGGGTGACAGGGATTACCGGGGAGCTGTTTTTT.

This clonotype was observed a handful of times. The V gene is TRBV15, the J gene TRBJ2-7; tentatively, D is TRBD1 or TRBD2 (5 bases each). Germline V gene data show CDR1 as LNHNV and CDR2 as YYDKDF (reference sequence). The CDR3 is made up of 14 amino acids. V shed 0 bases and J shed 4 bases, with 10 bases lying between them. The CDR3 loop reads CATSREEGRYEQYF. Here the CDR3 DNA reads TGTGCCACCAGCAGAGAAGAGGGGCGGTACGAGCAGTACTTC.

This clonotype was seen repeatedly, ten times or more. This chain uses TRBV7-2 with TRBJ1-5; no reliable D call. This CDR3 region has 14 residues. V was trimmed by 2 bases and J by 7 bases, leaving 12 bases between them. CDR1 and CDR2 (germline): SGHTA, FQGNSA. The CDR3 here is CASSLRVQEQPQHF. CDR3 DNA: TGTGCCAGCAGCTTAAGGGTTCAGGAACAGCCCCAGCATTTT. Using reference TRBV7-2 and TRBJ1-5 for the parts outside the CDR3, the full variable domain is GAGVSQSPSNKVTEKGKDVELRCDPISGHTALYWYRQSLGQGLEFLIYFQGNSAPDKSGLPSDRFSAERTGGSVSTLTIQRTQQEDSAVYLCASSLRVQEQPQHFGDGTRLSIL.

This clonotype was seen a handful of times. The rearrangement links TRBV6-2 or TRBV6-3 to TRBJ1-5; D possibly corresponds to TRBD1 (5 bases). Looked up from germline, CDR1 is MNHEY and CDR2 is SVGEGT. Trimming stripped 2 bases from V and 3 bases from J, with 17 bases between. This CDR3 has 17 amino acids. This CDR3 reads CASSYVRLQGFNQPQHF. CDR3 coding DNA: TGTGCCAGCAGTTACGTCCGTCTTCAGGGCTTCAATCAGCCCCAGCATTTT.